The T cell receptor (beta chain) described here comes from a study of T-cell reconstitution after alpha-beta-depleted transplantation in children. A library of TCRbeta sequences, prepared with unique molecular identifiers, was generated. MiXCR, applied by TCRdb to the PCR reads, yields one record per CDR3 protein. Altogether some 80,000 distinct CDR3 sequences are present, 15% to 20% being singletons, with the ten largest covering less than 60%. The CDR3 is made up of 15 amino acids. Germline V gene sequence: CDR1 ENHRY, CDR2 SYGVKD. Trimming removed 3 bases at V and 6 bases at J, with 14 bases between. This clonotype has only a few counts.

This chain uses TRBV10-3 with TRBJ1-4, with D uncertain. The sequenced sample was PBMCs, mostly from graft donor cells, obtained 360 days after TCRalphabeta/CD19-depleted stem cell transplant. The clonotype comes from a male patient between 2 and 9 years old who had a stem cell transplant for acute lymphoblastic leukemia, so the T cells may come from the graft donor. CDR3: CAISDGTLPDEKLFF. The DNA for the CDR3 is TGTGCCATCAGTGATGGAACACTTCCCGATGAAAAACTGTTTTTT.